This T cell receptor beta chain was sequenced during a study of cytomegalovirus exposure and HLA in healthy donors. Broader study findings: Later on, an analysis tied roughly 17,000 TCR beta sequences to HLA alleles at 0.05 false discovery rate. Later work found that TCR association rates differed between HLA loci; DRB1 had the most and HLA-C the fewest. Earlier findings revealed that most TCR beta V segments proved productive either about 87% or about 30% of the time.

This CDR3 has 17 residues. V lost 3 bases and J 3 bases, leaving 21 bases between the germline ends. Per germline, CDR1 MGHRA and CDR2 YSYEKL. The PCR had 60 Vbeta and 13 Jbeta primers. TCRdb keeps only in-frame clones here, not all; method: immunoSEQ multiplex PCR. The repertoire has some 180,000 clones, around 80% of them found once; the top ten carry about 1.9%. This clone appeared once. Its antigen is not identified. This clonotype was sampled from a woman aged 25 to 39 in good health and CMV-seronegative. The rearrangement uses TRBV4-1 and TRBJ2-7; D possibly corresponds to TRBD2 (7 bases). Sequenced material: PBMCs. CDR3 residues: CASSHLGPGGANYEQYF. As DNA, the CDR3 is TGCGCCAGCAGCCACCTCGGTCCGGGGGGCGCCAACTACGAGCAGTACTTC.